These T cell receptor beta chains were read from a single sample in a study of T cell responses to AZD1222 COVID-19 vaccine. TCRdb's copy holds only in-frame clones and misses some; the assay was immunoSEQ multiplex PCR. The sample includes some 150,000 clones, 93% of them seen just once. The sequencing here drew on peripheral blood, taken on day 0 of AZD1222 vaccination. Every receptor here comes from an adult in good health. CDR3s include the opening cysteine and the closing phenylalanine or tryptophan. D genes are given only for firm matches.

>TRBV15|NA|TRBJ1-3
TGTGCCACCAGCAGAGATAACACGTGGGACACCATATATTTT
CATSRDNTWDTIYF
>TRBV5-1|NA|TRBJ2-7
TGCGCCAGCAGCCGGCCTAGGTTCTCCTACGAGCAGTACTTC
CASSRPRFSYEQYF
>TRBV9|NA|TRBJ2-1
TGTGCCAGCAGCGTACGGGGCAGTTCCTACAATGAGCAGTTCTTC
CASSVRGSSYNEQFF
>TRBV5-1|NA|TRBJ1-1
TGCGCCAGCAGCTTACGTCCCCCGCAGGACACTGAAGCTTTCTTT
CASSLRPPQDTEAFF
>TRBV6-5|NA|TRBJ1-5
TGTGCCAGCATACAGTCTCCTCGCCAGCCCCAGCATTTT
CASIQSPRQPQHF
>TRBV2|TRBD1|TRBJ1-5
TGTGCCAGCAGTGAAGGGGGCGGACAGGGGGTATATCAGCCCCAGCATTTT
CASSEGGGQGVYQPQHF
>TRBV10-3|NA|TRBJ1-3
TGTGCCATCTCGGGGGAGACCTCTGCGCGACTAAAATATTTT
CAISGETSARLKYF
>TRBV9|NA|TRBJ1-1
TGTGCCAGCAGCGTAGATATTGGGGGAGAGGACACTGAAGCTTTCTTT
CASSVDIGGEDTEAFF
>TRBV7-3|NA|TRBJ1-1
TGTGCCAGCAGCGCCCAGGGTGACAACACTGAAGCTTTCTTT
CASSAQGDNTEAFF
>TRBV24-1|TRBD1|TRBJ2-5
TGTGCCACCAGTGATTTCAGGGGGAATCAAGAGACCCAGTACTTC
CATSDFRGNQETQYF
>TRBV5-6|TRBD1|TRBJ1-4
TGTGCCAGCAGCTTGTACCGGGACAGCAAACTGTTTTTT
CASSLYRDSKLFF
>TRBV5-5|NA|TRBJ2-3
TGTGCCAGCAGTTCTAGGGGGAGGATCGCAGATACGCAGTATTTT
CASSSRGRIADTQYF
>TRBV11-2|TRBD1|TRBJ1-2
TGTGCCAGCAGCTCTGACAGGGGTGTTAACTATGGCTACACCTTC
CASSSDRGVNYGYTF
>TRBV2|NA|TRBJ1-5
TGTGCCAGCCAAGGACAGAGCAATCAGCCCCAGCATTTT
CASQGQSNQPQHF
>TRBV6-5|NA|TRBJ1-1
TGTGCCAGCAGGTCAGGGGATTCTTACACTGAAGCTTTCTTT
CASRSGDSYTEAFF
>TRBV25-1|TRBD1|TRBJ2-2
TGTGCCAGCACTAGACAGGGGACCAACACCGGGGAGCTGTTTTTT
CASTRQGTNTGELFF